This T cell receptor beta chain appears in the sequencing data of a study of cytotoxic CD8 clonotypes in ibrutinib-treated CLL. Study details: Among responders, about 24 were partial and 2 complete; after median roughly 68 months, around 14 stayed remitted and some 12 progressed.

Sequenced by immunoSEQ multiplex PCR; TCRdb stores in-frame clones only, minus some. The table shows about 160,000 clones, with more than 65% occurring only once. In germline, CDR1 is MNHEY, CDR2 SMNVEV (reference sequence). The CDR3 runs 13 residues. Trimming took 10 bases from V and 3 from J, leaving 14 bases between them. The sequencing here drew on PBMCs, taken after 12 months of ibrutinib treatment. V and J are TRBV27 and TRBJ2-3, with a tentative D call TRBD2 (5 bases). The TCR was taken from a human donor with chronic lymphocytic leukemia. The DNA for the CDR3 is TGTGCCACGAAATTGAGGAGGACAGATACGCAGTATTTT. This sequence encodes CATKLRRTDTQYF.